This T cell receptor beta chain was sequenced for a study of blood T cell repertoires in COVID-19. Here immunoSEQ multiplex PCR was the method, and the copy in TCRdb shows in-frame clones only, minus some. The table shows 250,000 to 350,000 clones, with over 80% occurring only once. The sample comprised peripheral blood. The receptor was isolated from a woman between 50 and 59 years old with COVID-19, enrolled during active disease.

CDR3 nucleotides: TGTGCCAGTAGTATCCGCGACAGCTACACAGATACGCAGTATTTT. It translates to CASSIRDSYTDTQYF. V is TRBV19 and J is TRBJ2-3; D is possibly TRBD1 (5 bases). Deletions cut 3 bases from V and 2 bases from J, with 12 bases between. There are 15 residues in the CDR3. Germline CDR1 is LNHDA and CDR2 is SQIVND (reference sequence). Full variable domain (outside the CDR3, taken from reference TRBV19 and TRBJ2-3): DGGITQSPKYLFRKEGQNVTLSCEQNLNHDAMYWYRQDPGQGLRLIYYSQIVNDFQKGDIAEGYSVSREKKESFPLTVTSAQKNPTAFYLCASSIRDSYTDTQYFGPGTRLTVL.